Listed below are T cell receptor beta chains from one sample, sequenced in a study of cytomegalovirus exposure and HLA in healthy donors. Clones were sequenced by immunoSEQ multiplex PCR, and TCRdb holds only the in-frame ones, with some missing. The sample lists a few hundred thousand clones, 80% to 90% seen once, with about 2% in the top ten. Sequencing used PBMCs. These receptors were collected from a woman aged 40 to 49 in good health and CMV-seropositive. CDR3s include the opening cysteine and the closing phenylalanine or tryptophan. The D gene is left open where the match is weak. Part of the rows lack a size; the others show once, few, many or a class for expanded clones.

- - TRBJ2-2 TRBV27 CASSPRISANTGELFF TGTGCCAGCAGTCCCCGTATTAGCGCGAACACCGGGGAGCTGTTTTTT
- TRBD1 TRBJ1-1 TRBV4-3 CASRLDRDTEAFF TGCGCCAGCAGACTCGACAGGGACACTGAAGCTTTCTTT
- TRBD2 TRBJ2-7 TRBV5-1 CASRAREVSYEQYF TGCGCCAGCAGAGCGCGGGAGGTCTCCTACGAGCAGTACTTC
- - TRBJ2-1 TRBV10-3 CAISTRTSYNEQFF TGTGCCATCAGTACTAGAACCTCCTACAATGAGCAGTTCTTC
- TRBD1 TRBJ2-7 TRBV5-6 CASSLGGQGDEQYF TGTGCCAGCAGCTTGGGGGGACAGGGGGACGAGCAGTACTTC
- TRBD1 TRBJ1-5 TRBV15 CATSRDLDRVANQPQHF TGTGCCACCAGCAGAGACCTTGACAGGGTGGCCAATCAGCCCCAGCATTTT
- TRBD1 TRBJ2-2 TRBV19 CASSMGQTNTGELFF TGTGCCAGTAGTATGGGACAGACGAACACCGGGGAGCTGTTTTTT
once - TRBJ1-1 TRBV28 CASSLQGGLENTEAFF TGTGCCAGCAGCCTACAGGGCGGCCTAGAAAACACTGAAGCTTTCTTT
few - TRBJ1-3 TRBV6-5 CASSYAPTSDTIYF TGTGCCAGCAGTTACGCCCCCACGTCGGACACCATATATTTT
once - TRBJ2-1 TRBV4-3 CASSQVGLAEQFF TGCGCCAGCAGCCAGGTGGGGTTAGCGGAGCAGTTCTTC
- - TRBJ1-2 TRBV29-1 CSVLQGPNYGYTF TGCAGCGTATTACAGGGACCCAACTATGGCTACACCTTC
- TRBD1 TRBJ2-7 TRBV28 CASSTADRESHEQYF TGTGCCAGCAGTACCGCCGACAGGGAAAGTCACGAGCAGTACTTC
- TRBD2 TRBJ2-1 TRBV27 CASSILGLAGDNEQFF TGTGCCAGCTCTATTTTGGGACTAGCGGGAGACAATGAGCAGTTCTTC
- TRBD2 TRBJ2-3 TRBV30 CAWSFYGTSGRALTDTQYF TGTGCCTGGAGCTTTTACGGGACTAGCGGGAGGGCCCTCACAGATACGCAGTATTTT
- TRBD1 TRBJ1-1 TRBV30 CAWSGGQGDTEAFF TGTGCCTGGAGTGGGGGACAGGGGGACACTGAAGCTTTCTTT
- - TRBJ1-1 TRBV29-1 CFRGGVNTEAFF TGCTTTAGGGGAGGGGTGAACACTGAAGCTTTCTTT
few - TRBJ2-3 TRBV9 CASSLTGTTDTQYF TGTGCCAGCAGCCTAACCGGGACTACAGATACGCAGTATTTT
- - TRBJ2-2 TRBV7-3 CASSLVAPGELFF TGTGCCAGCAGCTTAGTGGCTCCCGGGGAGCTGTTTTTT
- TRBD2 TRBJ2-7 TRBV7-2 CASSAGATSGRSHEQYF TGTGCCAGCAGCGCGGGGGCGACTAGCGGGAGGTCACACGAGCAGTACTTC
- - TRBJ1-5 TRBV2 CASRQGTSQPQHF TGTGCCAGCAGACAGGGAACGAGTCAGCCCCAGCATTTT
- TRBD1 TRBJ1-6 TRBV30 CAWSVQYGWKGQGPSPLHF TGTGCCTGGAGTGTACAATACGGATGGAAGGGACAGGGACCTTCACCCCTCCACTTT
- TRBD2 TRBJ2-1 TRBV4-3 CASSQDPASGRPSYNEQFF TGCGCCAGCAGCCAAGATCCCGCTAGCGGGAGGCCCTCCTACAATGAGCAGTTCTTC
- - TRBJ2-7 TRBV6-5 CASSYSETRYEQYF TGTGCCAGCAGTTACTCTGAGACTCGCTACGAGCAGTACTTC